This entry concerns a single T cell receptor beta chain. No antigen is known for it. TCRdb processed the 5' RACE reads again and assigns one entry to each CDR3 protein, with no DNA. The specimen's table records a few hundred thousand distinct CDR3 sequences. The record originates from a study of monozygotic twins with inflammatory bowel disease. Overall study findings and caveats: It was in IBD patients that TCRbeta diversity (inverse Simpson) was lower than in healthy co-twins.

Germline loops: CDR1 SEHNR, CDR2 FQNEAQ (reference sequence). This CDR3 has 15 amino acids. Sequencing was performed on blood. The chain recombines TRBV7-9 with TRBJ2-3; without DNA, the TCRdb call of TRBD1 cannot be checked. This receptor was taken from a human donor with ulcerative colitis or Crohn's disease, or a healthy co-twin of an affected twin (not recorded which). The CDR3 region is CASSTTRGGTDTQYF.